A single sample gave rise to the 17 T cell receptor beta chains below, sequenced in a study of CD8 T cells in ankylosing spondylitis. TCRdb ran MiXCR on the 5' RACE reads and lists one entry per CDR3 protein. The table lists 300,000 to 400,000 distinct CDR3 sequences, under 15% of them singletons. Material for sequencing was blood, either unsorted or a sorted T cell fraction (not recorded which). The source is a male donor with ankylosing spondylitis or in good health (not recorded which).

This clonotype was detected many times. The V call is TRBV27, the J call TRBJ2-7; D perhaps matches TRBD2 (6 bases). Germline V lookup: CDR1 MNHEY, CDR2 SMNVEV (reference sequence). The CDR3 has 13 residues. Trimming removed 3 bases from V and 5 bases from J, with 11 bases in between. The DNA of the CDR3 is TGTGCCAGCAGTTTTACACGGGGGAACGAGCAGTACTTC. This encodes CASSFTRGNEQYF.

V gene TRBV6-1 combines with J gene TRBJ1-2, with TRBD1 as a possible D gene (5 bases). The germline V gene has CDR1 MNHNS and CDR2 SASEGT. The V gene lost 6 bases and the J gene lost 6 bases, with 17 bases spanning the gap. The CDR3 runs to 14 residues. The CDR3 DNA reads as TGTGCCAGCAGCCGACCGCCGGGGCGGGATGGCTACACCTTC. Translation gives CASSRPPGRDGYTF.

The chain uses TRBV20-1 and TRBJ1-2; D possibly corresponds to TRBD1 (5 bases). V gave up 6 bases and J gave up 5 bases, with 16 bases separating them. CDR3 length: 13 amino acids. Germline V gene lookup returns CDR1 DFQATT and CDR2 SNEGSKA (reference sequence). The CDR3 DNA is TGCAGTGCATGGCGGGGGGAGAGGTATGGCTACACCTTC. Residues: CSAWRGERYGYTF.

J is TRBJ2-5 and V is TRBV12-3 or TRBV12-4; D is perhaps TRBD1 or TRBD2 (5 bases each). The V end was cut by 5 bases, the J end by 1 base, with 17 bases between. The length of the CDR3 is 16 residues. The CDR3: CASSLTGRGAQETQYF. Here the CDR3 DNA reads TGTGCCAGCAGTCTAACGGGGAGAGGGGCCCAAGAGACCCAGTACTTC.

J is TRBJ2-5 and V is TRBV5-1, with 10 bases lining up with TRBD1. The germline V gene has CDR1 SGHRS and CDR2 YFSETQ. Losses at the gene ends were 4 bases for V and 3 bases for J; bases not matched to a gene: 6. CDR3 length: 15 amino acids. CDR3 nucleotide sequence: TGCGCCAGCAGCGTGACAGGGGGCTCGGAAGAGACCCAGTACTTC. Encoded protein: CASSVTGGSEETQYF.

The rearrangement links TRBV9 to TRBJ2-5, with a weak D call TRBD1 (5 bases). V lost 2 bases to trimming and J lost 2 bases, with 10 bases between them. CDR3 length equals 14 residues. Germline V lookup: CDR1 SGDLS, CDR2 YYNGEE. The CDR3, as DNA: TGTGCCAGCAGCGTTACAGGTCGACAAGAGACCCAGTACTTC. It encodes CASSVTGRQETQYF.

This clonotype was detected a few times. The CDR3: CASSAGTGGSYEQYF. The CDR3 nucleotides are TGTGCCAGCAGTGCCGGGACAGGGGGGAGCTACGAGCAGTACTTC. The chain recombines TRBV12-3 or TRBV12-4 with TRBJ2-7; 11 nucleotides match TRBD1. With V trimmed by 5 bases and J by 3 bases, 6 bases remained unmatched. The length of the CDR3 is 15 residues.

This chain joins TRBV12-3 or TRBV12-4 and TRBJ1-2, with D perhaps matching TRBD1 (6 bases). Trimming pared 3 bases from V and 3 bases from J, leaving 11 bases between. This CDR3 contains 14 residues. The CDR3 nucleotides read TGTGCCAGCAGTTTGGGTGGGGGCTACTATGGCTACACCTTC. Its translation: CASSLGGGYYGYTF.

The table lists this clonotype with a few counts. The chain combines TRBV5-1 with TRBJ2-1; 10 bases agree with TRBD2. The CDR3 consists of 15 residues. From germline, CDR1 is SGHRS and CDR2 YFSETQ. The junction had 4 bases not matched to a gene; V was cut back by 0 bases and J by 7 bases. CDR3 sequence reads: CASSLGLAGENEQFF. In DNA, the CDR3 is TGCGCCAGCAGCTTGGGCCTAGCGGGGGAAAATGAGCAGTTCTTC.

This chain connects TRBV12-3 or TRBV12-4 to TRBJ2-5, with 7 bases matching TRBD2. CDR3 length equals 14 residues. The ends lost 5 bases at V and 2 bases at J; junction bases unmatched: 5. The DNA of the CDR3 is TGTGCCAGCAGTGCCCGGGACTATCAAGAGACCCAGTACTTC. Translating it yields CASSARDYQETQYF.

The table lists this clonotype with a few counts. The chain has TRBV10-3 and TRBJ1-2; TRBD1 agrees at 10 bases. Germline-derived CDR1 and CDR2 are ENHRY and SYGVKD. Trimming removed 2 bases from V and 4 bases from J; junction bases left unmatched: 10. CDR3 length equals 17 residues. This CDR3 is CAISETRTGGFSYGYTF. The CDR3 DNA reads TGTGCCATCAGTGAGACGAGGACAGGGGGGTTCAGCTATGGCTACACCTTC.

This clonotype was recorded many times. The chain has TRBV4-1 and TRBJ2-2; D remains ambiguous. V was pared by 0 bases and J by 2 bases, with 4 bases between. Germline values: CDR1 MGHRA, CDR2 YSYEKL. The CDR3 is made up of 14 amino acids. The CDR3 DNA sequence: TGCGCCAGCAGCCAAGAGGGTAACACCGGGGAGCTGTTTTTT. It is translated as CASSQEGNTGELFF.

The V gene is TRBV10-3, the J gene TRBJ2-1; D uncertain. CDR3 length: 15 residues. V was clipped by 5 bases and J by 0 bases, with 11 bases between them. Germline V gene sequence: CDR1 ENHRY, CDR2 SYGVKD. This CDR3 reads CAISQDVDSYNEQFF. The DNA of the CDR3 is TGTGCCATCAGTCAGGACGTGGACTCCTACAATGAGCAGTTCTTC.

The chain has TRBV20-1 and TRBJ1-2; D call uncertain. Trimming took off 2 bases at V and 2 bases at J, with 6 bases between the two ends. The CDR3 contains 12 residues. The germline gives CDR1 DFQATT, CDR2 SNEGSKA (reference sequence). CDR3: CSARHSNYGYTF. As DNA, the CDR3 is TGCAGTGCTAGACATTCAAACTATGGCTACACCTTC.

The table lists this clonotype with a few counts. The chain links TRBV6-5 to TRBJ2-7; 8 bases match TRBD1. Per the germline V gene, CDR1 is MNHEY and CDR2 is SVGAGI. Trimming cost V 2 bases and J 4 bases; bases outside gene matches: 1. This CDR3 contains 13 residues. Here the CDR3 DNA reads TGTGCCAGCAGTTACGGGACAGGTTACGAGCAGTACTTC. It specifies CASSYGTGYEQYF.

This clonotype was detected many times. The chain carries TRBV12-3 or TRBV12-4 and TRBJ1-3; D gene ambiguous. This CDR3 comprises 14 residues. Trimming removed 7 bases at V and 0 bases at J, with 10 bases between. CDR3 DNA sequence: TGTGCCAGCACCCTAAGTCTCTCTGGAAACACCATATATTTT. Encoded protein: CASTLSLSGNTIYF.

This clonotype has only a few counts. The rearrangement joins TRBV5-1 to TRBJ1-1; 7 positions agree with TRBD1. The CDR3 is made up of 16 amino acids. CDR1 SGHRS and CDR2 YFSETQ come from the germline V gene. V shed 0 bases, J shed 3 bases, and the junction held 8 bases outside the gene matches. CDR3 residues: CASSLASAGGYTEAFF. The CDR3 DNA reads TGCGCCAGCAGCTTGGCCTCCGCAGGGGGATACACTGAAGCTTTCTTT.